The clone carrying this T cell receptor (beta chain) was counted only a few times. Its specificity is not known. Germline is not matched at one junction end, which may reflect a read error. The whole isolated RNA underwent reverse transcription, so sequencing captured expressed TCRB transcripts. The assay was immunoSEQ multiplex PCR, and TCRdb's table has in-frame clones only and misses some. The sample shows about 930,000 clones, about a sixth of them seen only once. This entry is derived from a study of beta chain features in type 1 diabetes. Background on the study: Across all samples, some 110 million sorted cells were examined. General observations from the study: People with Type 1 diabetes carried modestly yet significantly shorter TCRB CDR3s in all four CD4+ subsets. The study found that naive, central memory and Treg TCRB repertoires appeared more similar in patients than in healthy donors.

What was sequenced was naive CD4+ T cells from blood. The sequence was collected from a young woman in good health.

CDR3 in DNA: TGTGCCAGCAGCATCGCACCTATAAGGGGACAGGGGGCTGAGAAGTTCTTC. Protein product: CASSIAPIRGQGAEKFF. The chain uses TRBV11-2 and TRBJ2-1, with 12 bases that match TRBD1. The CDR3 extends over 17 amino acids. Germline V gives CDR1 SGHAT, CDR2 FQNNGV. Supplemented by reference TRBV11-2 and TRBJ2-1, the full variable domain reads EAGVAQSPRYKIIEKRQSVAFWCNPISGHATLYWYQQILGQGPKLLIQFQNNGVVDDSQLPKDRFSAERLKGVDSTLKIQPAKLEDSAVYLCASSIAPIRGQGAEKFFGPGTRLTVL.